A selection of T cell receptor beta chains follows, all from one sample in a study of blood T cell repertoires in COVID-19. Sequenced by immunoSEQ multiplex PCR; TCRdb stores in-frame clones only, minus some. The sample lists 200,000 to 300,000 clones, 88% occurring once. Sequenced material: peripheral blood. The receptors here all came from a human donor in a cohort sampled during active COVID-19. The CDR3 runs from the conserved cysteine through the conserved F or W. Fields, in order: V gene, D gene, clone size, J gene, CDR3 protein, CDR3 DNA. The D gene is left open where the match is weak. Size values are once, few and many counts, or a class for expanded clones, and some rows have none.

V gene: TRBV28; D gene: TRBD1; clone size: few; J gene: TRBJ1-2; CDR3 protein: CASSPGTGINYGYTF; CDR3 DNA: TGTGCCAGCAGTCCCGGGACAGGAATTAACTATGGCTACACCTTC
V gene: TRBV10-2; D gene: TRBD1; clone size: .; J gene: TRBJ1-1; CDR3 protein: CASSRVRGTEAFF; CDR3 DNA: TGCGCCAGCAGTCGGGTCAGGGGGACTGAAGCTTTCTTT
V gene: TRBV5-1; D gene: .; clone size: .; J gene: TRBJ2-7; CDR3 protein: CASSSAGNYEQYF; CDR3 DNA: TGCGCCAGCAGTTCCGCAGGTAACTACGAGCAGTACTTC
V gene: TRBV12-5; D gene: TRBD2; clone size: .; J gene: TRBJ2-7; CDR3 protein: CASGLVIARRGSYEQYF; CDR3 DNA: TGTGCTAGTGGTTTGGTAATTGCTCGGCGGGGGTCCTACGAGCAGTACTTC
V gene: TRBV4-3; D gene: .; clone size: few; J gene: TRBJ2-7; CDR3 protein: CASSQEFAGYYEQYF; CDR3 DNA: TGCGCCAGCAGCCAAGAATTCGCAGGATACTACGAGCAGTACTTC
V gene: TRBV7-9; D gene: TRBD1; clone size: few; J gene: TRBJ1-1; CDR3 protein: CASSSILTGITEAFF; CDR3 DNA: TGTGCCAGCAGCTCAATACTGACAGGGATCACTGAAGCTTTCTTT
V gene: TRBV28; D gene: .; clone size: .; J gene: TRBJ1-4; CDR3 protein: CASSPQGMDEKLFF; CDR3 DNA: TGTGCCAGCAGTCCCCAGGGGATGGATGAAAAACTGTTTTTT
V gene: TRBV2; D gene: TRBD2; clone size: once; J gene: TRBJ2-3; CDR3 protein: CASSGEGLGSTDTQYF; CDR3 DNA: TGTGCCAGCAGTGGGGAGGGACTTGGAAGCACAGATACGCAGTATTTT
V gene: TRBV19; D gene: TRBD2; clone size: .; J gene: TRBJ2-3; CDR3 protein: CASSINGRAEDTQYF; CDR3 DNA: TGTGCCAGTAGTATTAACGGGAGGGCCGAAGATACGCAGTATTTT
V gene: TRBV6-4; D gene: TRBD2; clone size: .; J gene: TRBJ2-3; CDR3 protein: CASQAREAGGPDTQYF; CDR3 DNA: TGTGCCAGCCAAGCCCGGGAAGCGGGAGGCCCAGATACGCAGTATTTT
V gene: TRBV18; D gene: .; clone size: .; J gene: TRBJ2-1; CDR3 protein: CASSPIKDRLNNEQFF; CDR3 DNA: TGTGCCAGCTCACCCATTAAGGACAGACTAAACAATGAGCAGTTCTTC
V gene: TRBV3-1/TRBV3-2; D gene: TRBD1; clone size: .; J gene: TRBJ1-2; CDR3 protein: CASSLTGDSGYTF; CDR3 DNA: TGTGCCAGCAGCCTGACAGGGGACTCCGGCTACACCTTC
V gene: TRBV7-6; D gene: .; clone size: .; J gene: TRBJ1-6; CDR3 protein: CASSEGTSPLHF; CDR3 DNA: TGTGCCAGCAGCGAGGGTACTTCACCCCTCCACTTT
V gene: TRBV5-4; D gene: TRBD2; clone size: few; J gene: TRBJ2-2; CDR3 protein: CASNQELAGGGELFF; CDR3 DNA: TGTGCCAGCAACCAAGAGCTAGCGGGAGGTGGGGAGCTGTTTTTT
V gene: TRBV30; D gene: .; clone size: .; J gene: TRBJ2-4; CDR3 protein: CAWSQEGLTKNIQYF; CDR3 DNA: TGTGCCTGGAGCCAGGAGGGCCTGACCAAAAACATTCAGTACTTC
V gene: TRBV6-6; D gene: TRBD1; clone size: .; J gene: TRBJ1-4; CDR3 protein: CASSPMDRATFF; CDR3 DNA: TGTGCCAGCAGCCCGATGGACAGGGCAACGTTTTTT
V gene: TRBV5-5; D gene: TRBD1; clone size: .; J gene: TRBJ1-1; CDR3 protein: CASSWTGAKHTEAFF; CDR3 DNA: TGTGCCAGCAGCTGGACAGGGGCGAAGCACACTGAAGCTTTCTTT
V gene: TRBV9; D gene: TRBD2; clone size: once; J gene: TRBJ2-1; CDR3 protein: CASSGTSGGASYNEQFF; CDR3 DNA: TGTGCCAGCAGCGGGACTAGCGGGGGGGCTTCCTACAATGAGCAGTTCTTC
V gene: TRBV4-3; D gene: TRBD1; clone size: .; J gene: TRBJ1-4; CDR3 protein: CASSHGTGGRGEKLFF; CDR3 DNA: TGCGCCAGCAGCCACGGGACAGGGGGAAGAGGAGAAAAACTGTTTTTT
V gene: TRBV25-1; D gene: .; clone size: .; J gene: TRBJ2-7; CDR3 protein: CASSSSATTYEQYF; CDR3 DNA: TGTGCCAGCAGTTCTAGCGCAACGACCTACGAGCAGTACTTC
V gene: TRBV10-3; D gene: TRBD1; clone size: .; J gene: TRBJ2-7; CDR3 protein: CAISEAGQGGSYEQYF; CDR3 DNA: TGTGCCATCAGTGAGGCGGGACAGGGGGGCTCCTACGAGCAGTACTTC
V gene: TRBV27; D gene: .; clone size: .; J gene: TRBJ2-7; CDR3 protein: CASSQQGRGATFWEQYF; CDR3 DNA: TGTGCCAGCAGTCAACAAGGGCGTGGGGCAACCTTTTGGGAGCAGTACTTC
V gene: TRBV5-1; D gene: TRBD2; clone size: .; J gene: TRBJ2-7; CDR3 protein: CASSRGALGEAGGSSYEQYF; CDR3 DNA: TGCGCCAGCAGCAGGGGCGCGCTCGGAGAGGCGGGAGGGTCTTCCTACGAGCAGTACTTC
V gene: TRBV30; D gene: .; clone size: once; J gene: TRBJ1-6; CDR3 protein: CARRVRGDSPLHF; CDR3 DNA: TGTGCCCGACGGGTCAGGGGAGATTCACCCCTCCACTTT
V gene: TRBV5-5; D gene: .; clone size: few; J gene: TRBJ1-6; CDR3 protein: CASSLGPRADSPLHF; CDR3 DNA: TGTGCCAGCAGCTTGGGTCCCAGGGCTGATTCACCCCTCCACTTT
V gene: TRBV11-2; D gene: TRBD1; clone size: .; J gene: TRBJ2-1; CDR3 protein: CASSLGQGADEQFF; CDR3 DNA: TGTGCCAGCAGCTTAGGACAGGGGGCGGATGAGCAGTTCTTC
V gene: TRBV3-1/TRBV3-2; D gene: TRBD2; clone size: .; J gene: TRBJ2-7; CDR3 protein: CASSQPGLASYEQYF; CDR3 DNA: TGTGCCAGCAGCCAACCGGGACTAGCTTCTTACGAGCAGTACTTC
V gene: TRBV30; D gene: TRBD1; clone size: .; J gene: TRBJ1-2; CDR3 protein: CAWRRTGTYGYTF; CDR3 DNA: TGTGCCTGGAGGAGGACAGGGACTTATGGCTACACCTTC
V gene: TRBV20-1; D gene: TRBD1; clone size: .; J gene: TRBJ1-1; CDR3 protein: CSASIQGALTEAFF; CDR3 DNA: TGCAGTGCTAGTATACAGGGGGCCCTCACTGAAGCTTTCTTT
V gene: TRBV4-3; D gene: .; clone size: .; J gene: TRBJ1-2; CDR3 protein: CASSQEAGVGYGYTF; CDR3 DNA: TGCGCCAGCAGCCAAGAGGCAGGCGTTGGCTATGGCTACACCTTC
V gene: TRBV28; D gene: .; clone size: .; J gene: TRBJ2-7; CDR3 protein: CASSPPGGEAFWDEQYF; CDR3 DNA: TGTGCCAGCAGTCCACCCGGCGGGGAGGCCTTCTGGGACGAGCAGTACTTC
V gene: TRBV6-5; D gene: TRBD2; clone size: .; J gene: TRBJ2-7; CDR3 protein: CASSYAGGAPYEQYF; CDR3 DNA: TGTGCCAGCAGTTACGCGGGGGGCGCACCCTACGAGCAGTACTTC
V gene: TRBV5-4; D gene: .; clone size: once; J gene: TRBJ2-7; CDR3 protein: CASSYNYEQYF; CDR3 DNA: TGTGCCAGCAGCTATAATTACGAGCAGTACTTC
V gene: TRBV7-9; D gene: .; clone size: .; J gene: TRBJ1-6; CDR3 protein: CASSPGGAGSNSPLHF; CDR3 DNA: TGTGCCAGCAGCCCGGGCGGGGCAGGGAGTAATTCACCCCTCCACTTT
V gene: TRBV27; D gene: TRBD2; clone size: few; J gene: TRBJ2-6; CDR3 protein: CASSTQRGEPNVLTF; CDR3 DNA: TGTGCCAGCAGTACTCAGCGGGGGGAACCCAACGTCCTGACTTTC
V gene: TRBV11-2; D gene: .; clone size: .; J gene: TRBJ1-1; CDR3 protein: CASSFLRTDTEAFF; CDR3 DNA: TGTGCCAGCAGCTTCCTTCGGACAGACACTGAAGCTTTCTTT
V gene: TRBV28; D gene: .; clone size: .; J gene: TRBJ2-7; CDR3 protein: CASNDGSLGSYEQYF; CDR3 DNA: TGTGCCAGCAATGACGGGTCCCTAGGCAGCTACGAGCAGTACTTC
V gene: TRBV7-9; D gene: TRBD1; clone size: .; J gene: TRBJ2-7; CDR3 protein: CASSLEVGDSSYEQYF; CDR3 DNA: TGTGCCAGCAGCTTAGAGGTCGGGGACAGTAGCTACGAGCAGTACTTC
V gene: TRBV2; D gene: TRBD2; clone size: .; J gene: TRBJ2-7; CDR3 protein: CASSRTPGLAGGRYYEQYF; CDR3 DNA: TGTGCCAGCAGTCGAACCCCGGGACTAGCGGGGGGGCGATACTACGAGCAGTACTTC
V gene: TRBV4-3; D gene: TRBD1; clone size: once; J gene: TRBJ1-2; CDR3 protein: CASSHQTNRGGNYGYTF; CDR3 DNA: TGCGCCAGCAGCCATCAAACCAACAGGGGTGGTAACTATGGCTACACCTTC
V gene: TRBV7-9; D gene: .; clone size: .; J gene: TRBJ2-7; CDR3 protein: CASSLTGLGGSSYEQYF; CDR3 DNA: TGTGCCAGCAGCTTAACGGGGTTGGGGGGAAGCTCCTACGAGCAGTACTTC
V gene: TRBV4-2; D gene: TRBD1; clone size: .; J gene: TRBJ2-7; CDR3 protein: CASSQDIQDRAKTYEQYF; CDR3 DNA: TGTGCCAGCAGCCAAGATATCCAGGACAGGGCCAAAACCTACGAGCAGTACTTC
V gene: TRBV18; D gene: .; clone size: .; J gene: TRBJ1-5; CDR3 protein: CASSPDTGRQPQHF; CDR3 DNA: TGTGCCAGCTCACCAGATACAGGAAGGCAGCCCCAGCATTTT
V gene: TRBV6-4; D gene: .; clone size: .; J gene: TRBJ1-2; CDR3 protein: CASSDHSRGGGYTF; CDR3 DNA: TGTGCCAGCAGTGACCATTCGCGCGGGGGGGGCTACACCTTC
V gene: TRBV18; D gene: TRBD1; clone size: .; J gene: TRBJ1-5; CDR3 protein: CASSQDRTPNQPQHF; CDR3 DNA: TGTGCCAGCTCACAGGACAGGACTCCCAATCAGCCCCAGCATTTT
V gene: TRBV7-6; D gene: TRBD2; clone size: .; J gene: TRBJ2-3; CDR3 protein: CASSSTSGGPPTQYF; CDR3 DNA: TGTGCCAGCAGCTCGACTAGCGGGGGGCCCCCAACGCAGTATTTT
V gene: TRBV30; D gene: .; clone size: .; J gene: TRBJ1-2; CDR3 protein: CAQGRGNYGYTF; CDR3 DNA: TGTGCCCAAGGGAGGGGAAACTATGGCTACACCTTC